This TCR beta chain was identified during a study of blood T cell repertoires in COVID-19. At the level of the study: Some COVID-19 samples were acute and others convalescent; all came from the United States, Italy and Spain. PBMCs, B-cell-depleted T cells, or T cells were the source of the cDNA or gDNA that made up the material.

Produced via immunoSEQ multiplex PCR; TCRdb's table is partial and in-frame only. Among about 140,000 clones listed, 88% were seen once. This CDR3 region has 14 residues. Trimming cost V 2 bases and J 5 bases; bases outside gene matches: 5. Germline CDR1 KGHSH, CDR2 LQKENI. Sequencing input: peripheral blood. V is TRBV18 and J is TRBJ1-1; 7 positions match TRBD1. The TCR originated in an older man with acute or convalescent COVID-19. In DNA, the CDR3 is TGTGCCAGCTCACCAGAACCAGGGGGGACTGAAGCTTTCTTT. It encodes CASSPEPGGTEAFF.